The TCR beta chain described here comes from a study of response to subunit inactivated influenza vaccine. Study conclusions and caveats: It was suggested by the authors that few new T cells are recruited by each seasonal influenza vaccination.

In this sample, this clonotype turned up many times. The antigen is undetermined. The V segment lost 1 base and the J segment 0 bases; nucleotides outside the gene matches: 2. The CDR3 has 15 amino acids. Germline assignment: CDR1 SGHTA and CDR2 FQGNSA. TCRdb reprocessed the RT-PCR reads with MiXCR, giving one entry per CDR3 protein. The data contain about 620,000 distinct CDR3 sequences, about 11% of them singletons. The sample was also reused in another study, on T cells expressing NK-cell markers. That paper states: The authors generated TCR beta cDNA through 5'RACE template switching with UMIs. According to the study, TCR beta repertoires originated from sorted CD3+CD56+NKG2C+, CD3+CD56+NKG2C- and CD3+CD56-NKG2C+ T cells. In a handful of donors, dominant CD3+CD56+NKG2C+ clones formed about 1.0-8% of CD8+ cells. The CD3+CD56-NKG2C+ fraction of several donors was also led by these clonotypes.

J is TRBJ2-7 and V is TRBV7-2, with 8 bases that match TRBD2. This receptor was identified in a man between 45 and 60 years old who received an inactivated influenza vaccine. The sequencing here drew on PBMCs from blood, taken on the day of vaccination. CDR3 in amino acids: CASSLVAGSSYEQYF. CDR3 coding DNA: TGTGCCAGCAGCTTAGTAGCGGGGAGCTCCTACGAGCAGTACTTC.